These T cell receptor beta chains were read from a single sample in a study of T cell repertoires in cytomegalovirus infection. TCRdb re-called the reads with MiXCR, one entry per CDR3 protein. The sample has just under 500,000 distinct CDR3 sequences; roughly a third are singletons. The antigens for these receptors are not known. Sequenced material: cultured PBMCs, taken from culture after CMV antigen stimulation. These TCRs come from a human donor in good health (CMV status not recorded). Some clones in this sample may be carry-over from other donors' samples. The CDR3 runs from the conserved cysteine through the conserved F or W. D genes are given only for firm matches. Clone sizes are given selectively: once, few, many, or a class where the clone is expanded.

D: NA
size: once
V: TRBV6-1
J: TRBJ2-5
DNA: TGTGCCAGCAGTTTGAACAGTATTCAAGAGACCCAGTACTTC
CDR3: CASSLNSIQETQYF

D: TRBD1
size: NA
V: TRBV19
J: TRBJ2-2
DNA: TGTGCCAGTAGTATGGGACAGGGGAACACCGGGGAGCTGTTTTTT
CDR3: CASSMGQGNTGELFF

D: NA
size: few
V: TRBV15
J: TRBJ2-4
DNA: TGTGCCACCAGTCAGGGGGGAGCCAAAAACATTCAGTACTTC
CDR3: CATSQGGAKNIQYF

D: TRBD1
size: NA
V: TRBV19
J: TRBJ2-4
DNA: TGTGCCAGTAGCCTACAGGGGGCTTGGGGAAACATTCAGTACTTC
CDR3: CASSLQGAWGNIQYF

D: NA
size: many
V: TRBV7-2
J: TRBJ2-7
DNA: TGTGCCAGCAGCCCACAGGGCGCCCTTGGGTACGAGCAGTACTTC
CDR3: CASSPQGALGYEQYF

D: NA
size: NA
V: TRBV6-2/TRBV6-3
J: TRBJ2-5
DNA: TGTGCCAGCAGTTACTATGGCGGGAATAACGAAGAGACCCAGTACTTC
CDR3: CASSYYGGNNEETQYF

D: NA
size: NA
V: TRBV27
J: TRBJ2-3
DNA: TGTGCCAGCAAATTAACCAGGATCGACACAGATACGCAGTATTTT
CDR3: CASKLTRIDTDTQYF

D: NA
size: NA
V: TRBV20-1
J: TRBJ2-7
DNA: TGCAGTGCTAGACAACCCCAGGGGACCTACGAGCAGTACTTC
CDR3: CSARQPQGTYEQYF

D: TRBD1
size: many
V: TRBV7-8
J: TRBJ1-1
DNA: TGTGCCAGCAGCTTCAGGGGGCGGGGTACTGAAGCTTTCTTT
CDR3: CASSFRGRGTEAFF

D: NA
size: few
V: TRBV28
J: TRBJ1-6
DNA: TGTGCCAGCAGTTTTTCAGTCCAGAATAATTCACCCCTCCACTTT
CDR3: CASSFSVQNNSPLHF

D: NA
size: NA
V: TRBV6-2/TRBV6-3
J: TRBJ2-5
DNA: TGTGCCAGCAGTCGCTTAGTGGGAAGGGGACAAGAGACCCAGTACTTC
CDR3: CASSRLVGRGQETQYF

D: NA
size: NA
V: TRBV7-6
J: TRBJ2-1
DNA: TGTGCCAGCAGCTTAAGAGTTCTAACGAATGAGCAGTTCTTC
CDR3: CASSLRVLTNEQFF

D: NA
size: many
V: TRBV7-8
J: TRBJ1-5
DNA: TGTGCCAGCAGCTTAGCTGGGGGTCAGCCCCAGCATTTT
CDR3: CASSLAGGQPQHF

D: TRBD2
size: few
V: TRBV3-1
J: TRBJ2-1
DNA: TGTGCCAGCAGCCAAAACCCTGCGGGAGGGCGGTACAATGAGCAGTTCTTC
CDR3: CASSQNPAGGRYNEQFF

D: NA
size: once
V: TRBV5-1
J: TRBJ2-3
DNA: TGCGCCAGCAGCTGGAGGGGTCGCACAGATACGCAGTATTTT
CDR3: CASSWRGRTDTQYF

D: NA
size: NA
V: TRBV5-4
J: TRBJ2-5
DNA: TGTGCCAGCAGTTCGCAGGGGAAGCGGGAGACCCAGTACTTC
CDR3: CASSSQGKRETQYF

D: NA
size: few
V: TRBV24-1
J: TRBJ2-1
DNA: TGTGCCACCAGTGATGGAGTTTCGAATGAGCAGTTCTTC
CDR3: CATSDGVSNEQFF

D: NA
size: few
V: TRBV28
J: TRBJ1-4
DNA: TGTGCCAGCAGTAGGATACCAACTAATGAAAAACTGTTTTTT
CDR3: CASSRIPTNEKLFF

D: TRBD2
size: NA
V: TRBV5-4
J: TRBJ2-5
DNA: TGTGCCAGCAGCTTGGATCTAGCGGTTTTGAGGGCCCAGTACTTC
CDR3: CASSLDLAVLRAQYF

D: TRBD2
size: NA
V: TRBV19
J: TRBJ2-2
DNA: TGTGCCAGTAGTACCCCTCTAGCGGGAGTGAGCGCGAACACCGGGGAGCTGTTTTTT
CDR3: CASSTPLAGVSANTGELFF

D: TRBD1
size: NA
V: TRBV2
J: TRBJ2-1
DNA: TGTGCCAGCAGGGGGGACAGCGAGACGAGCTCCTACAATGAGCAGTTCTTC
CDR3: CASRGDSETSSYNEQFF

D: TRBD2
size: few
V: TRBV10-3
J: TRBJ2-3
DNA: TGTGCCTCCAGGGCTGGGACTACCACAGATACGCAGTATTTT
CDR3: CASRAGTTTDTQYF

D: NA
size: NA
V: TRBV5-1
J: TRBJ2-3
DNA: TGCGCCAGCAGCCCGGACGACTACCGTAGCACAGATACGCAGTATTTT
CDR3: CASSPDDYRSTDTQYF

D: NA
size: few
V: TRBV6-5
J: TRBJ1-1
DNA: TGTGCCAGCAGAACCACAGGAACTGAAGCTTTCTTT
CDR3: CASRTTGTEAFF

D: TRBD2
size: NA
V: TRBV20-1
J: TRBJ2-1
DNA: TGCAGTGCTAGAGCTCGGACTAGCAATGAGCAGTTCTTC
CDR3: CSARARTSNEQFF

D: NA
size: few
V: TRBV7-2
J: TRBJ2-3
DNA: TGTGCCAGCAGCTTATGGGGGGGGCCCACAGATACGCAGTATTTT
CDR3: CASSLWGGPTDTQYF

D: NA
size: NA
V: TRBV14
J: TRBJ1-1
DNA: TGTGCCAGCAGCCGACAGCCTGGTGAAGCTTTCTTT
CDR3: CASSRQPGEAFF

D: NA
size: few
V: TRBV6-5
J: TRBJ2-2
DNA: TGTGCCAGCAGGGGGGATGAACGCACCGGGGAGCTGTTTTTT
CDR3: CASRGDERTGELFF

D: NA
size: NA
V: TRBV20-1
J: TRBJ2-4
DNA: TGCAGTGCTAGATCCCCCTCGATGGCAGGGAAAAACATTCAGTACTTC
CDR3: CSARSPSMAGKNIQYF

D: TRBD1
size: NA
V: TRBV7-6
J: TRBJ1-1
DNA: TGTGCCAGCAGCTTAGCTCCGGGACAGCCTAGGGGGACTGAAGCTTTCTTT
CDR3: CASSLAPGQPRGTEAFF

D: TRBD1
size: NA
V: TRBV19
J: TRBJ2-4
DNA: TGTGCCAGTAGTCCGACAGGGACGGGAAAAAACATTCAGTACTTC
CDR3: CASSPTGTGKNIQYF

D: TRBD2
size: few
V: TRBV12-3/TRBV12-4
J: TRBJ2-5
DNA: TGTGCCAGCAGGCCCGGGGGGGGATTGAGGGAGACCCAGTACTTC
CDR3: CASRPGGGLRETQYF

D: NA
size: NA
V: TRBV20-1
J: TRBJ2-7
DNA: TGCAGTGCTAGAGAGCATAGCGGCTCCTACGAGCAGTACTTC
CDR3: CSAREHSGSYEQYF

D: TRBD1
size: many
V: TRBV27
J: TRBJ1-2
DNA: TGTGCCAGCAGTTTTGCAGGGGGCGGCTACACCTTC
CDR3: CASSFAGGGYTF

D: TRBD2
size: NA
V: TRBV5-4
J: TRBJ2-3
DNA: TGTGCCAGCAGCGGAAGACTAGCGGGAGGTCAAATTAGCACAGATACGCAGTATTTT
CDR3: CASSGRLAGGQISTDTQYF

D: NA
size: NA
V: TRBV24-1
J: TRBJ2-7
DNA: TGTGCCACCAGTGAAGGAGACCCAGAAGTTTACGAGCAGTACTTC
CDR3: CATSEGDPEVYEQYF

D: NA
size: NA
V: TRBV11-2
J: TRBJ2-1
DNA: TGTGCCAGCAGCCGACCGGGTCCTACCTACAATGAGCAGTTCTTC
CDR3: CASSRPGPTYNEQFF

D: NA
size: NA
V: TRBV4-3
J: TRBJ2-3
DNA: TGCGCCAGCAGCGAAGCCCTCTCGGGACCTATCACAGATACGCAGTATTTT
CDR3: CASSEALSGPITDTQYF

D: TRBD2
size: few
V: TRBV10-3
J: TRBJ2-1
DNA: TGTGCCACATCAGTGGGACTAGCTGATTACAATGAGCAGTTCTTC
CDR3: CATSVGLADYNEQFF

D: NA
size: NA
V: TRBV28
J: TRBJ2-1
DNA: TGTGCCAGCAGTTTGGGGGTAAGGAGGGGAAATGAGCAGTTCTTC
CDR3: CASSLGVRRGNEQFF

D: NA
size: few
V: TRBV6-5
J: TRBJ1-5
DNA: TGTGCCAGCCGGGGGGGGGTCGGTCAGCCCCAGCATTTT
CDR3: CASRGGVGQPQHF

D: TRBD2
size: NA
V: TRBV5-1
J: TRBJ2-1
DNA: TGCGCCAGCAGCGGAGGACTAGCGGGAGTGTGGGAGCAGTTCTTC
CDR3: CASSGGLAGVWEQFF